This T cell receptor (beta chain) was sequenced in a study of beta chain features in type 1 diabetes. All of the isolated RNA was reverse transcribed, so expressed TCRB transcripts were sequenced. Clones were read by immunoSEQ multiplex PCR, and TCRdb kept only the in-frame ones, dropping some. The sample yields almost 250,000 clones, 11% to 15% seen once. V shed 0 bases, J shed 6 bases, and the junction held 8 bases outside the gene matches. The CDR3 is 16 amino acids. The germline gives CDR1 SGHRS, CDR2 YFSETQ. Study conclusions and caveats: Patients with type 1 diabetes showed fewer VDJ junction insertions and more deletions. The question left open here concerned HLA type influencing TCRB rearrangement.

Concerning this clone itself: Its specificity is not known.

The receptor was derived from a woman in her thirties or forties in good health. The chain has TRBV5-1 and TRBJ1-4, with 7 bases lining up with TRBD1. Sequenced: naive CD4+ T cells from blood. This CDR3 is CASSLDLTGTDEKLFF. CDR3 sequence (DNA): TGCGCCAGCAGCTTGGATCTGACAGGGACGGATGAAAAACTGTTTTTT.